This T cell receptor (beta chain) was identified in a study of CD8 T cells in ankylosing spondylitis. Concerning this clonotype itself: What it binds is not known.

Study-wide results and limits: Significantly higher representation of disease-linked clones was reported for matched ankylosing spondylitis synovial fluid. A motif of eight or nine highly homologous TCR beta variants was seen as apparently characteristic of ankylosing spondylitis blood.

CDR1 and CDR2 (germline): MNHEY, SVGEGT. Trimming took 4 bases from V and 5 from J, leaving 20 bases between them. The length of the CDR3 is 16 residues. MiXCR, applied by TCRdb to the 5' RACE reads, yields one record per CDR3 protein. The sample yields hundreds of thousands of distinct CDR3 sequences, over 9.5% seen once. The specimen was blood, either unsorted or a sorted T cell fraction (not recorded which). The chain links TRBV6-2 or TRBV6-3 to TRBJ2-5; D is perhaps TRBD1 (5 bases). This clonotype originated in a male donor with ankylosing spondylitis. The CDR3 nucleotides read TGTGCCAGCAGTTCTCGCGGACAAGACGTCGGGGAGACCCAGTACTTC. Its translation is CASSSRGQDVGETQYF.